The 19 T cell receptor beta chains below were found in one sample sequenced in a study of blood T cell repertoires in COVID-19. Produced via immunoSEQ multiplex PCR; TCRdb's table is partial and in-frame only. The table records 200,000 to 300,000 clones, over 80% of them present only once. The source material was peripheral blood. The receptors originated from a man aged 35 to 55 with acute or convalescent COVID-19.

The chain carries TRBV18 and TRBJ2-3, with 8 bases identical to TRBD2. The trim removed 2 bases at V and 5 bases at J, leaving 3 bases unmatched. CDR3 length equals 14 residues. The germline V gene has CDR1 KGHSH and CDR2 LQKENI. The CDR3 sequence is CASSPLREEDTQYF. CDR3 bases: TGTGCCAGCTCACCATTGCGGGAGGAAGATACGCAGTATTTT.

The gene calls are TRBV7-2 and TRBJ1-2; a weak D match, TRBD1 (5 bases). V was pared by 5 bases and J by 6 bases, with 13 bases between. There are 13 residues in the CDR3. Germline V lookup: CDR1 SGHTA, CDR2 FQGNSA. The CDR3 coding sequence is TGTGCCAGCAGCCCGACAGAATGGCATGGCTACACCTTC. Amino acid sequence: CASSPTEWHGYTF. Looking up the rest from reference TRBV7-2 and TRBJ1-2 gives the full variable domain: GAGVSQSPSNKVTEKGKDVELRCDPISGHTALYWYRQSLGQGLEFLIYFQGNSAPDKSGLPSDRFSAERTGGSVSTLTIQRTQQEDSAVYLCASSPTEWHGYTFGSGTRLTVV.

V is TRBV19 and J is TRBJ1-4; D is uncertain. V was trimmed by 7 bases and J by 1 base, leaving 7 bases between them. Germline V gene data show CDR1 as LNHDA and CDR2 as SQIVND (reference sequence). CDR3 length equals 13 residues. This CDR3 reads CASKVGTNEKLFF. CDR3 coding DNA: TGTGCCAGTAAAGTCGGAACTAATGAAAAACTGTTTTTT.

V usage is TRBV25-1 and J usage is TRBJ1-1, with 11 bases aligning to TRBD1. The CDR3 runs 13 residues. Germline V gene lookup returns CDR1 MGHDK and CDR2 SYGVNS. V lost 9 bases and J lost 5; bases outside the gene matches: 5. CDR3: CARDRGRTTEAFF. CDR3 nucleotide sequence: TGTGCCAGGGACAGGGGGCGGACGACTGAAGCTTTCTTT.

The chain is built from TRBV2 and TRBJ1-1; no reliable D call. CDR1 is SNHLY and CDR2 is FYNNEI in the germline V gene. CDR3 length: 14 residues. The germline V and J ends were trimmed by 5 bases and 6 bases, with 16 bases remaining between them. The chain's CDR3 is CASSKPGRTAEAFF. In DNA form, the CDR3 reads TGTGCCAGCAGTAAACCGGGAAGAACAGCTGAAGCTTTCTTT.

This clone has a handful of counts. V is TRBV10-3 and J is TRBJ1-5; 7 bases agree with TRBD1. There are 13 residues in the CDR3. In germline, CDR1 is ENHRY, CDR2 SYGVKD. V was clipped by 6 bases and J by 5 bases; unmatched bases: 4. The CDR3 loop is CAIRGQRDQPQHF. The CDR3 nucleotides are TGTGCCATCAGGGGACAGCGGGATCAGCCCCAGCATTTT.

V and J are TRBV10-3 and TRBJ1-2; the D is unclear. Trimming cost V 7 bases and J 8 bases, with 26 bases left between them. Germline loops: CDR1 ENHRY, CDR2 SYGVKD. The CDR3 is made up of 16 amino acids. In nucleotides, the CDR3 is TGTGCCATCATAGGGAGGAGCCGCTTGCCAGTTGGGGGCTACACCTTC. Amino acid sequence: CAIIGRSRLPVGGYTF.

The chain employs TRBV10-1 and TRBJ2-2, with 8 bases that match TRBD2. CDR1 is WNHNN, CDR2 SYGVQD, per germline (reference sequence). V lost 6 bases to trimming and J lost 6 bases; unmatched junction nucleotides: 3. This CDR3 region has 13 residues. The CDR3 nucleotides are TGCGCCAGCAGCCTAGCGGGTTCCGGGGAGCTGTTTTTT. This gives the protein CASSLAGSGELFF.

This rearrangement joins TRBV19 to TRBJ1-1; 7 positions agree with TRBD1. This CDR3 contains 14 residues. CDR1 LNHDA and CDR2 SQIVND come from the germline V gene (reference sequence). After removal of 5 bases from V and 1 base from J, the junction contained 4 bases not matched to a gene. This CDR3 is CASSFYRGNTEAFF. CDR3 DNA sequence: TGTGCCAGTAGTTTCTACAGGGGGAACACTGAAGCTTTCTTT.

The rearrangement uses TRBV3-1 (or the pseudogene TRBV3-2) and TRBJ2-7, with D unclear. The germline V gene has CDR1 LGHDT and CDR2 YNNKEL (reference sequence). The V end lost 5 bases, the J end lost 7 bases, and 18 bases lay between the germline ends. There are 14 residues in the CDR3. CDR3 bases: TGTGCCAGCAGCTTCAATCGAGCGAGTGCAGAGCAGTACTTC. Protein sequence: CASSFNRASAEQYF.

This clone occurred many times. One end of the junction fails to match germline, which may point to a read error. This chain connects TRBV15 to TRBJ1-1; D gene ambiguous. The CDR3 length is 15 residues. CDR1 and CDR2 (germline): LNHNV, YYDKDF (reference sequence). The CDR3 DNA is TGTGCCACCACGGGGTTACTTCTGCCCAACAGTGAAGCTTTCTTT. Translated: CATTGLLLPNSEAFF.

This rearrangement joins TRBV29-1 to TRBJ2-7; TRBD1 agrees at 7 bases. After removal of 3 bases from V and 2 bases from J, the junction contained 7 bases not matched to a gene. This CDR3 is built from 14 residues. CDR1 SQVTM and CDR2 ANQGSEA come from the germline V gene. The CDR3 DNA sequence: TGCAGCGTTGAGGAGACAGGGTCCACCTACGAGCAGTACTTC. Amino acid sequence: CSVEETGSTYEQYF.

The rearrangement uses TRBV27 and TRBJ2-7; D is ambiguous. Trimming stripped 3 bases from V and 2 bases from J, with 8 bases between. CDR3 length: 13 residues. The germline V gene encodes CDR1 MNHEY and CDR2 SMNVEV (reference sequence). Here the CDR3 DNA reads TGTGCCAGCAGTTTTGTCCCGGCCTACGAGCAGTACTTC. This encodes CASSFVPAYEQYF.

The gene calls are TRBV19 and TRBJ2-5; tentative D call: TRBD2 (5 bases). The CDR3 has 12 residues. V was cut by 3 bases and J by 7 bases, with 9 bases left in between. Germline V CDR1 and CDR2: LNHDA, SQIVND (reference sequence). CDR3: CASSIQEGTQYF. The CDR3 bases are TGTGCCAGTAGTATCCAAGAGGGGACCCAGTACTTC.

This rearrangement joins TRBV7-8 to TRBJ2-3; D unclear. Germline CDR1 SGHVS, CDR2 FQNEAQ. V was cut by 0 bases and J by 7 bases, with 14 bases left in between. The length of the CDR3 is 15 residues. Here the CDR3 DNA reads TGTGCCAGCAGCTTAGCGACGGGTCTGGCCTATACGCAGTATTTT. Protein: CASSLATGLAYTQYF.

The genes are TRBV5-1 and TRBJ2-1, with 10 nucleotides matching TRBD2. CDR1 and CDR2 from the germline V gene are SGHRS and YFSETQ. This CDR3 region has 15 residues. V shed 5 bases, J shed 0 bases, and the junction held 2 bases outside the gene matches. The CDR3 reads CASSRTSGSYNEQFF. The DNA of the CDR3 is TGCGCCAGCAGTCGGACTAGCGGCTCCTACAATGAGCAGTTCTTC.

The chain has TRBV4-2 and TRBJ2-5; 12 bases match TRBD1. Trimming at V came to 0 bases and at J to 4 bases, leaving 6 bases not matched to a gene. Per germline, CDR1 LGHNA and CDR2 YNFKEQ. The CDR3 totals 17 residues. CDR3 coding DNA: TGTGCCAGCAGCCAAGATGCGGGACAGGGGGCGGGAGAGACCCAGTACTTC. Protein sequence: CASSQDAGQGAGETQYF.

The genes are TRBV5-1 and TRBJ1-2; D is possibly TRBD1 (6 bases). The CDR3 covers 16 residues. The V gene's germline CDR1 is SGHRS and CDR2 YFSETQ. Trimming stripped 1 base from V and 6 bases from J, with 19 bases between. As DNA, the CDR3 is TGCGCCAGCAGCTTGACTGGACAGCAGTCTATAGATGGCTACACCTTC. Encoded protein: CASSLTGQQSIDGYTF.

The rearrangement joins TRBV18 to TRBJ2-7; 13 nucleotides align to TRBD2. The germline gives CDR1 KGHSH, CDR2 LQKENI. J was trimmed by 5 bases and V by 8 bases; bases with no gene match: 3. CDR3 length equals 13 residues. The CDR3 sequence: CASTTSGRDEQYF. The CDR3 nucleotides are TGTGCCAGCACAACTAGCGGGAGGGACGAGCAGTACTTC.